This T cell receptor (beta chain) was sequenced during a study of control samples from healthy donors and cancer patients. Germline lookup yields CDR1 SGHDT and CDR2 YYEEEE. V was trimmed by 0 bases and J by 7 bases, leaving 7 bases between them. The CDR3 runs to 12 residues. The protocol was immunoSEQ multiplex PCR, while the TCRdb copy is restricted to in-frame clones and leaves out a portion. The sample lists fewer than 200,000 clones, about 90% occurring once. The rearrangement links TRBV5-6 to TRBJ1-2; D not certain. The sequence came from a woman in her thirties in good health. The sequenced sample consisted of blood. The CDR3 loop reads CASSLVEGGYTF. CDR3 DNA sequence: TGTGCCAGCAGCTTGGTTGAGGGTGGCTACACCTTC.